The rows below give T cell receptor beta chains drawn from one sample of a study of cytomegalovirus exposure and HLA in healthy donors. Sequencing was performed with immunoSEQ multiplex PCR; in TCRdb, only in-frame clones are kept and a portion is missing. The table records about 160,000 clones, 80% of them present only once. The sequenced sample consisted of PBMCs. Receptor source: a man younger than 40 in good health and CMV-seronegative. The conserved cysteine and the conserved F or W are not part of the CDR3 here.

TRBV4-1	TRBJ1-2	ASSQDERYGYT
TRBV7-9	TRBJ2-7	SSSFGLAGSYEQY
TRBV7-2	TRBJ2-7	ASSLARQGAGEQY
TRBV9	TRBJ2-1	ASSPQRGNEQF
TRBV7-9	TRBJ2-7	ASSGGTAYEQY
TRBV5-1	TRBJ1-1	ASSYSTGGSAEAF
TRBV7-3	TRBJ1-1	ASSFGTLTEAF
TRBV10-3	TRBJ2-2	AITGNVAGTTNTGELF
TRBV29-1	TRBJ1-1	SENTVDMNTEAF
TRBV30	TRBJ1-3	AWSPLQGTIY
TRBV27	TRBJ1-5	ASSLGEGQIEH
TRBV7-3	TRBJ2-1	ASSRAKREGSYNEQF
TRBV7-3	TRBJ1-2	ASSLGGDYGYT
TRBV25-1	TRBJ2-5	ASSESIRQLAYQETQY
TRBV6-5	TRBJ2-7	ASSRLGPHEQY
TRBV2	TRBJ2-1	ASSEGSREDEQF
TRBV28	TRBJ1-1	ASSPYLNTEAF
TRBV28	TRBJ1-5	ASRILTGARNQPQH
TRBV5-1	TRBJ2-7	ASRLTSGYQYEQY
TRBV15	TRBJ2-5	ATSRDPRTPTGWQETQY
TRBV6-6	TRBJ2-2	ASCPGQKNTGELF
TRBV11-3	TRBJ1-5	ASSLGDRGRRGNQPQH
TRBV27	TRBJ2-1	ASSSSGGLEF
TRBV12-5	TRBJ2-7	ASGLKWGRLTPGRSYEQY
TRBV15	TRBJ2-1	ATSRLQREWGYNEQF
TRBV6-1	TRBJ2-7	ASSGEGGRLY
TRBV28	TRBJ2-7	ASSIRGAPYEQY
TRBV30	TRBJ2-1	AWSTGGAGVFYNEQF
TRBV15	TRBJ1-1	ATEGGGGTEAF
TRBV5-6	TRBJ1-2	ASSRQSSQGYT
TRBV18	TRBJ1-5	ASSPQGRDQPQH
TRBV14	TRBJ1-2	ASSQDDRGYGYT
TRBV6-1	TRBJ2-7	ASSEGDSSYEQY
TRBV27	TRBJ2-6	ASSSEGAAGANVLT
TRBV30	TRBJ2-7	ACNSDFTYEQY
TRBV19	TRBJ2-1	ASSIEASGNEQF
TRBV10-3	TRBJ2-7	AISEQAYEQY
TRBV28	TRBJ2-3	ASSFGQDSTDTQY
TRBV9	TRBJ2-1	ASSVGLAVNEQF
TRBV27	TRBJ1-5	ASSPGDQPQH
TRBV18	TRBJ1-4	ASSPRTGVSEKLF
TRBV5-4	TRBJ2-2	ASSFQGGTGELF
TRBV5-1	TRBJ1-4	ASSLGQANEKLF
TRBV6-1	TRBJ1-1	ASSENRNTEAF
TRBV19	TRBJ2-7	ASSTLEGLDYEQY
TRBV4-3	TRBJ1-2	ASSQVGRDRNLYGYT
TRBV30	TRBJ1-3	AWSVPVTGLGNTIY
TRBV27	TRBJ1-5	ASSSDGGLEPQH
TRBV28	TRBJ2-1	ASRPERRYNEQF
TRBV13	TRBJ1-6	ASSQPTGEGRGSPLH
TRBV28	TRBJ1-6	ASSLTVGSDPPLH
TRBV7-9	TRBJ1-1	ASRARGTENTEAF
TRBV9	TRBJ1-5	ASSATGVSEGPQH
TRBV28	TRBJ2-1	ASSLLGENEQF
TRBV11-1	TRBJ2-2	ASSQRLDPFGGELF
TRBV7-6	TRBJ2-6	ASSLAGTRDSSGANVLT
TRBV7-9	TRBJ1-4	ASSPLGSSPSELF